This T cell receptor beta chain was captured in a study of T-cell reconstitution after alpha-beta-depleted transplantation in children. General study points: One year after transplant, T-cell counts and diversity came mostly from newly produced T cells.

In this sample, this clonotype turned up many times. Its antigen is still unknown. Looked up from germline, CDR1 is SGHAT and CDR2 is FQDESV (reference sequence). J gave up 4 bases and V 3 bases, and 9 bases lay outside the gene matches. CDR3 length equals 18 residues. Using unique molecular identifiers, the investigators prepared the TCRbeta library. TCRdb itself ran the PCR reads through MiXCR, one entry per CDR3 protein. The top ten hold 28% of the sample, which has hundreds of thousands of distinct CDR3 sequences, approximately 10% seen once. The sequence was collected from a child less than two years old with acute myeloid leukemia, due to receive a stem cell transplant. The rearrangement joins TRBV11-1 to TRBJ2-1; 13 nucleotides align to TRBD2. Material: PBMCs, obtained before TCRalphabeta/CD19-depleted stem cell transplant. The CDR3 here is CASSFSRTSGSRYNEQFF. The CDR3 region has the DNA TGTGCCAGCAGCTTCAGCAGGACTAGCGGGAGTAGGTACAATGAGCAGTTCTTC.